At least ten counts were recorded for the clone carrying this T cell receptor beta chain. Its specificity is not known. Each donor was a healthy Caucasian. From the 5' RACE reads, TCRdb called clonotypes with MiXCR, one entry per CDR3 protein. This sample carries a few hundred thousand distinct CDR3 sequences, roughly 9.5% of them seen once, and the ten largest clones take 2.5% to 3.5%. The record originates from a study of identical twins. Points from the study as a whole: Cross-sectional statistics, not tracking of the same donors, supported the conclusions. Researchers reported excess low generation probability among twin-shared out-of-frame alpha sequences.

After removal of 6 bases from V and 2 bases from J, the junction contained 6 bases not matched to a gene. Germline CDR1 and CDR2: DFQATT and SNEGSKA (reference sequence). The CDR3 has 14 amino acids. The same sample was also studied in work on yellow fever vaccine responses in identical twins.

Sequencing was done on a sample of PBMCs. The chain employs TRBV20-1 and TRBJ2-1, with 8 bases that match TRBD1. This receptor was identified in a woman aged 18-29 years in good health. This CDR3 is CSAPPGQAYNEQFF. CDR3 coding DNA: TGCAGTGCCCCGCCGGGACAGGCCTACAATGAGCAGTTCTTC.